This paragraph covers one TCR beta chain sequence. As yet, its antigen is unknown. This entry is derived from a study of cytomegalovirus exposure and HLA in healthy donors. For the study at large: Around 76% of roughly 400 genotyped donors fell in the Caucasian-associated ancestry cluster. Whole-study results and caveats: It emerged from a later analysis that several of the most significant clusters appeared to be linked to common viral pathogens. Cytomegalovirus-associated TCR beta chains were listed, numbering 150 to 200.

From germline, CDR1 is SGHRS and CDR2 YFSETQ. This CDR3 contains 14 residues. J was trimmed by 8 bases and V by 2 bases; bases with no gene match: 7. PCR involved 60 Vbeta and 13 Jbeta primers. Sequenced by immunoSEQ multiplex PCR; TCRdb stores in-frame clones only, minus some. The sample has about 200,000 clones, 60% to 85% seen once; the top ten hold roughly 15%. The sequenced material came from PBMCs. The clonotype was recovered from a man in his forties in good health and CMV-seronegative. The rearrangement links TRBV5-1 to TRBJ2-1; 7 bases map to TRBD2. CDR3 amino acids: CASSLSGVWDEQFF. CDR3 nucleotides: TGCGCCAGCAGCTTAAGCGGGGTCTGGGATGAGCAGTTCTTC.